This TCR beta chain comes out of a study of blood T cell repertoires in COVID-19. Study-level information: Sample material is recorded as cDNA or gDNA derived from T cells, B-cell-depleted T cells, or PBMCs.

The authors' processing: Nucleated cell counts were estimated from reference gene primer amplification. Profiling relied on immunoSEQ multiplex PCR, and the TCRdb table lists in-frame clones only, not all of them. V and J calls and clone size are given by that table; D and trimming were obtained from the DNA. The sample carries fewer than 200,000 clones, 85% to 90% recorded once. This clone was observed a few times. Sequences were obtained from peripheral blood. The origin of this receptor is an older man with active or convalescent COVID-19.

CDR3 amino acids: CASSSRQLANYGYTF. CDR3 sequence (DNA): TGTGCCAGCAGCTCCCGACAGTTAGCTAACTATGGCTACACCTTC. The rearrangement joins TRBV7-2 to TRBJ1-2; D perhaps matches TRBD1 (5 bases). Germline V gene lookup returns CDR1 SGHTA and CDR2 FQGNSA. Trimming stripped 4 bases from V and 0 bases from J, with 12 bases between. The CDR3 sequence is 15 residues long.